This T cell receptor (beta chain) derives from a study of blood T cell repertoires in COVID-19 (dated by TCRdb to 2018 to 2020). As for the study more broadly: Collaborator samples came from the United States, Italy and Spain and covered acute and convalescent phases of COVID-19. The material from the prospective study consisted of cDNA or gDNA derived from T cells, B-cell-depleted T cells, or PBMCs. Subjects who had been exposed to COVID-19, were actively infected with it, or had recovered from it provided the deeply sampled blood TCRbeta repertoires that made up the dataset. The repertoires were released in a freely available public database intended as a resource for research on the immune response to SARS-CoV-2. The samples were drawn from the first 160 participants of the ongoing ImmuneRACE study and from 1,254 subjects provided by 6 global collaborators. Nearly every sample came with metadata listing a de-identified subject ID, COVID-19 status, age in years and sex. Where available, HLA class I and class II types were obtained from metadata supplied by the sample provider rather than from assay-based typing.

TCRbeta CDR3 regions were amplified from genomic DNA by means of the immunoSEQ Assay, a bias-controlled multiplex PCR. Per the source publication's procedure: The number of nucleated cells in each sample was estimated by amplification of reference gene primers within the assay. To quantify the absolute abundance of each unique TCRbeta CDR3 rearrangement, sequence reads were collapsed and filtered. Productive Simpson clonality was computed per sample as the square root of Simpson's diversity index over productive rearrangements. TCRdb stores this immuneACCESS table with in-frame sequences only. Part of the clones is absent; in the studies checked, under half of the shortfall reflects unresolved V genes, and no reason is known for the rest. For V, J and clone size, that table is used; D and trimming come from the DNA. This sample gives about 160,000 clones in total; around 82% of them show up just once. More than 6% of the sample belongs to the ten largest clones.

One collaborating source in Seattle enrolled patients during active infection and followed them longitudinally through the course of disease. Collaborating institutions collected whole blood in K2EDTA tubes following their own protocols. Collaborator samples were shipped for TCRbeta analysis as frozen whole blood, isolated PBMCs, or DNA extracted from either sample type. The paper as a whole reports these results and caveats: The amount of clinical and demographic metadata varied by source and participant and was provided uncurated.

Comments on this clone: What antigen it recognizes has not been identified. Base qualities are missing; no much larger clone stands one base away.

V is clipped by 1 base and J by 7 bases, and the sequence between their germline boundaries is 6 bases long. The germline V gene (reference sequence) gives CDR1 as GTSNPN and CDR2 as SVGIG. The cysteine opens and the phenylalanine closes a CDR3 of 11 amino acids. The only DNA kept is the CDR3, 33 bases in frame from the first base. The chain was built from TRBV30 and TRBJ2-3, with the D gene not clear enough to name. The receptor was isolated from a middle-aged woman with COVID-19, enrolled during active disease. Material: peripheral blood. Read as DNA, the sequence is TGTGCCTGGAGTGGGCAGTATACGCAGTATTTT. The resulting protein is CAWSGQYTQYF.